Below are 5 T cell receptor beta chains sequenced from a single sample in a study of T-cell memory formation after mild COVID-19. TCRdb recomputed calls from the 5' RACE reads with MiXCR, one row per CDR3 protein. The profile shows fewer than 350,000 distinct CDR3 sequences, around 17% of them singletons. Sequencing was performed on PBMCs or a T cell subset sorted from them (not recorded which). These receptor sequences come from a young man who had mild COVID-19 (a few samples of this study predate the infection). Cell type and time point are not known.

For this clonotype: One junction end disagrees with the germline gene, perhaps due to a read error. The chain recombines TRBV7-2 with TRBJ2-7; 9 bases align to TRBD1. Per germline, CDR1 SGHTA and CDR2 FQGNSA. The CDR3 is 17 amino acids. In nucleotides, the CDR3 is TGTGCCAGCAGCTTAGCGCCAAGGACAGGGGTCTCCCACGAGCAGTACTTC. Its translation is CASSLAPRTGVSHEQYF. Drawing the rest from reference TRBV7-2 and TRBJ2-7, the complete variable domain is GAGVSQSPSNKVTEKGKDVELRCDPISGHTALYWYRQSLGQGLEFLIYFQGNSAPDKSGLPSDRFSAERTGGSVSTLTIQRTQQEDSAVYLCASSLAPRTGVSHEQYFGPGTRLTVT.

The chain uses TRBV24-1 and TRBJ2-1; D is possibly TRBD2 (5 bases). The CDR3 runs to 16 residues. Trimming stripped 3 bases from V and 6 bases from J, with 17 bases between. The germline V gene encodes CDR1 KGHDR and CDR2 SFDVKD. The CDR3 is CATSDRRFSGSNEQFF. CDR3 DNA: TGTGCCACCAGTGATCGGAGGTTTTCGGGGAGCAATGAGCAGTTCTTC.

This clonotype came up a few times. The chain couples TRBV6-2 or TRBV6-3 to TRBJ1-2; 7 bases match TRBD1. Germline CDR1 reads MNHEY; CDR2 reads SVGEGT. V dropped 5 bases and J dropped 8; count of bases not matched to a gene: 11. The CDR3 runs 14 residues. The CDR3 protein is CASSLSRQGSGYTF. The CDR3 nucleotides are TGTGCCAGCAGTCTATCCAGACAGGGAAGCGGCTACACCTTC.

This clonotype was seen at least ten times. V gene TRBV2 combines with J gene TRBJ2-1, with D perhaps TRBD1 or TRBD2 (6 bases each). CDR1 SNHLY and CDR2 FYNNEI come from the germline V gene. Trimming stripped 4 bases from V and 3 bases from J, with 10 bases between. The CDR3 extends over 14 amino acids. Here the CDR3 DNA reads TGTGCCAGCAGTGCACAGGGAGGCTACAATGAGCAGTTCTTC. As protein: CASSAQGGYNEQFF.

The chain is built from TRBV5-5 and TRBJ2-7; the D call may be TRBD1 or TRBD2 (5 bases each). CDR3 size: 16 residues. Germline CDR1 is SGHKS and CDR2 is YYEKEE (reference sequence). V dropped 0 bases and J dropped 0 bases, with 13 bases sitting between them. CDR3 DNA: TGTGCCAGCAGCTTGGACAGGAGGTTTTTCTCCTACGAGCAGTACGTC. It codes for CASSLDRRFFSYEQYV.